Following are 15 T cell receptor beta chains from one sample sequenced in a study of blood T cells in healthy people across ages. Sample-barcoded 5' priming and a J-beta primer mix drove a second PCR of about 6 to 12 cycles. From the 5' RACE reads, TCRdb called clonotypes with MiXCR, one entry per CDR3 protein. This table holds around 780,000 distinct CDR3 sequences, under 30% found once. This same sample was also part of a study on T cells of mothers and their children.

The sequenced material came from blood. The receptor set was obtained from a boy aged 5-17 years in good health.

In this sample, this clonotype turned up a few times. The genes are TRBV29-1 and TRBJ1-4; D not resolved. The CDR3 contains 12 residues. CDR1 is SQVTM, CDR2 ANQGSEA, per germline. V was clipped by 5 bases and J by 7 bases, with 11 bases between them. CDR3 in DNA: TGCAGCGTTTTATCGGGCCGTGAAAAACTGTTTTTT. Amino acids: CSVLSGREKLFF.

This rearrangement joins TRBV7-4 to TRBJ1-5, with D perhaps matching TRBD1 (6 bases). This CDR3 has 14 amino acids. Germline-derived CDR1 and CDR2 are SGHVT and SQSDAQ. The V end lost 11 bases, the J end lost 3 bases, and 17 bases lay between the germline ends. CDR3 loop: CAPRGGRPNQPQHF. CDR3 in DNA: TGTGCCCCGCGAGGGGGACGCCCCAATCAGCCCCAGCATTTT.

This clonotype was detected a few times. A junction end diverges from the germline sequence, so it may reflect a read error. The gene calls are TRBV7-2 and TRBJ1-1, with no clear D. This CDR3 is built from 15 residues. CDR1 is SGHTA and CDR2 is FQGNSA in the germline V gene. CDR3 in DNA: TGTGCCAGCAGCCGCTTAGGAGGGATGAACACTGAAGCTTCCTTT. Translating gives CASSRLGGMNTEASF.

J is TRBJ1-5 and V is TRBV28, with TRBD1 matching 7 bases. In germline, CDR1 is MDHEN, CDR2 SYDVKM. The CDR3 totals 12 residues. Trimming cost V 6 bases and J 5 bases; bases outside gene matches: 1. In DNA, the CDR3 is TGTGCCAGCAGCAGGGGGGATCAGCCCCAGCATTTT. This translates into CASSRGDQPQHF.

The chain employs TRBV3-1 and TRBJ2-7; the match to TRBD2 covers 11 bases. The CDR3 runs to 18 residues. Looked up from germline, CDR1 is LGHDT and CDR2 is YNNKEL (reference sequence). V trimming: 4 bases; J trimming: 2 bases; junction bases outside the gene matches: 13. In nucleotides, the CDR3 is TGTGCCAGCAGCCCGTGGACTAGCGGGTCGGGGCCCCCCTACGAGCAGTACTTC. Translated, it gives CASSPWTSGSGPPYEQYF.

V is TRBV5-1 and J is TRBJ2-7; D could derive from TRBD1 or TRBD2 (5 bases each). The V end lost 4 bases, the J end lost 0 bases, and 14 bases lay between the germline ends. This CDR3 region has 15 residues. CDR1 SGHRS and CDR2 YFSETQ come from the germline V gene. CDR3 amino acids: CASSPRGELSYEQYF. For the CDR3, the DNA is TGCGCCAGCAGCCCTCGAGGGGAACTCTCCTACGAGCAGTACTTC.

The CDR3 reads CATRHSTGGGTDTQYF. CDR3 nucleotides: TGTGCCACCAGGCATTCGACAGGGGGCGGCACAGATACGCAGTATTTT. This sequence joins TRBV10-3 and TRBJ2-3; 10 nucleotides agree with TRBD1. Germline-derived CDR1 and CDR2 are ENHRY and SYGVKD. With 10 bases clipped from V and 1 base from J, the junction kept 11 bases outside the gene matches. This CDR3 comprises 16 residues.

This chain joins TRBV3-1 and TRBJ2-1; 7 nucleotides align to TRBD2. Trimming cost V 4 bases and J 0 bases; bases outside gene matches: 3. Germline CDR1 is LGHDT and CDR2 is YNNKEL (reference sequence). The CDR3 consists of 15 residues. The CDR3 sequence: CASSLSGTSYNEQFF. CDR3 DNA sequence: TGTGCCAGCAGCCTAAGCGGGACCTCCTACAATGAGCAGTTCTTC.

This clonotype turned up a few times. J is TRBJ2-2 and V is TRBV5-4; TRBD2 agrees at 7 bases. Germline V gene lookup returns CDR1 SGHNT and CDR2 YYREEE (reference sequence). The CDR3 loop spans 15 amino acids. The V and J ends lost 4 bases and 3 bases, in that order; junction bases with no gene match: 6. As DNA, the CDR3 is TGTGCCAGCAGCCTGAGCGGGGTCTACACCGGGGAGCTGTTTTTT. Translation gives CASSLSGVYTGELFF.

The chain links TRBV25-1 to TRBJ2-1; D is perhaps TRBD1 (5 bases). CDR1 is MGHDK, CDR2 SYGVNS, per germline. V was shortened by 4 bases and J by 7 bases, with 8 bases between the two germline ends. CDR3 size: 12 residues. CDR3 in DNA: TGTGCCAGCAGTGTCAGGGTTAATGAGCAGTTCTTC. It is translated as CASSVRVNEQFF.

This clonotype turned up a few times. J is TRBJ2-1 and V is TRBV7-9; 9 bases are a match to TRBD2. The CDR3 is made up of 16 amino acids. Germline CDR1 is SEHNR and CDR2 is FQNEAQ (reference sequence). Germline trimming cut 6 bases from V and 5 bases from J; bases unmatched to any gene: 11. The CDR3 DNA sequence: TGTGCCAGCAGGCATGGGAGCGGGGGGCCCCACAATGAGCAGTTCTTC. It translates to CASRHGSGGPHNEQFF.

This sequence joins TRBV27 and TRBJ2-3; D possibly corresponds to TRBD1 (5 bases). With 8 bases removed from V and 0 bases from J, the gap between germline ends came to 15 bases. CDR3 length equals 15 residues. Germline lookup yields CDR1 MNHEY and CDR2 SMNVEV (reference sequence). The CDR3 here is CASLRLGQSTDTQYF. The CDR3 DNA reads TGTGCCAGCCTTCGACTGGGGCAGAGCACAGATACGCAGTATTTT.

This clonotype has only a few counts. For the CDR3, the DNA is TGTGCCTGGGGGACAGGGTACGTCTATGGCTACACCTTC. Translation gives CAWGTGYVYGYTF. The genes are TRBV30 and TRBJ1-2, with TRBD1 matching over 9 bases. The CDR3 sequence is 13 residues long. With 5 bases clipped from V and 4 bases from J, the junction kept 5 bases outside the gene matches. In germline, CDR1 is GTSNPN, CDR2 SVGIG (reference sequence).

There are a few counts of this clonotype. The chain couples TRBV3-1 to TRBJ2-7; 8 nucleotides line up with TRBD1. The ends lost 2 bases at V and 7 bases at J; junction bases unmatched: 7. The germline CDR1 and CDR2 sequences are LGHDT and YNNKEL (reference sequence). The CDR3 has 14 amino acids. The CDR3, as DNA: TGTGCCAGCAGCCAAAGTCAGGGGGCGCGGGAGCAGTACTTC. It is translated as CASSQSQGAREQYF.

This clonotype was counted between two and nine times. This chain links TRBV9 with TRBJ2-5; TRBD1 aligns across 7 bases. Losses at the gene ends were 4 bases for V and 4 bases for J; bases not matched to a gene: 10. This CDR3 is built from 15 residues. The germline gives CDR1 SGDLS, CDR2 YYNGEE. The CDR3 here is CASSKRQGMGETQYF. The CDR3 DNA reads TGTGCCAGCAGCAAACGACAGGGTATGGGAGAGACCCAGTACTTC.